This section outlines one T cell receptor beta chain sequence together with its context. Germline V gene data show CDR1 as SGHTS and CDR2 as YDEGEE. This CDR3 contains 14 residues. The ends were cut back, 0 bases at V and 2 bases at J, with 9 bases in the middle. The protocol was immunoSEQ multiplex PCR, while the TCRdb copy is restricted to in-frame clones and leaves out a portion. The table has about 120,000 clones, around four fifths seen once. This entry comes from a study of blood T cell repertoires in COVID-19. The sequenced sample was peripheral blood. The chain couples TRBV5-8 to TRBJ2-7, with a weak D call TRBD2 (5 bases). This clonotype was obtained from a human donor in a cohort sampled during active COVID-19. In DNA, the CDR3 is TGTGCCAGCAGCTTGGACGGGGTTACCTACGAGCAGTACTTC. It encodes CASSLDGVTYEQYF.